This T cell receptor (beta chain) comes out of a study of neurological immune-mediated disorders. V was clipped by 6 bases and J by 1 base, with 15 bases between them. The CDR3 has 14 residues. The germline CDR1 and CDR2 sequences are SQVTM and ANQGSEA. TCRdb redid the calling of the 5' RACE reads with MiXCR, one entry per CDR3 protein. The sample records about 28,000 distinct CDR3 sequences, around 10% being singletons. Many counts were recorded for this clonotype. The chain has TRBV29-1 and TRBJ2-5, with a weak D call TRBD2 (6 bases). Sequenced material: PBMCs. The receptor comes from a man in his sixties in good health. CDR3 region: CSVQFRDSQETQYF. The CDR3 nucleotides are TGCAGCGTCCAATTCCGGGACTCCCAAGAGACCCAGTACTTC. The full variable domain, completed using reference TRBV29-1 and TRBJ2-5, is SAVISQKPSRDICQRGTSLTIQCQVDSQVTMMFWYRQQPGQSLTLIATANQGSEATYESGFVIDKFPISRPNLTFSTLTVSNMSPEDSSIYLCSVQFRDSQETQYFGPGTRLLVL.